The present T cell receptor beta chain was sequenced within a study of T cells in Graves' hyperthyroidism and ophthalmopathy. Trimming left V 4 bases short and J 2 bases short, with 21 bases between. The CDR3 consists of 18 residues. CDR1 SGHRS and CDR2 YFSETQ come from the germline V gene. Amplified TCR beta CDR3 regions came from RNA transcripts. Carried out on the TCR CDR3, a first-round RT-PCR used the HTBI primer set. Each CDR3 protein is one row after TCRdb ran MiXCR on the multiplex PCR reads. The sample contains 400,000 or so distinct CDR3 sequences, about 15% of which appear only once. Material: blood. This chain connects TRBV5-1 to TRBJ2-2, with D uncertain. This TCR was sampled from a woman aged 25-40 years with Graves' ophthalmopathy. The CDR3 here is CASSPPGRTAVNTGELFF. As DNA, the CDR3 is TGCGCCAGCAGCCCCCCTGGGCGGACCGCGGTTAACACCGGGGAGCTGTTTTTT.